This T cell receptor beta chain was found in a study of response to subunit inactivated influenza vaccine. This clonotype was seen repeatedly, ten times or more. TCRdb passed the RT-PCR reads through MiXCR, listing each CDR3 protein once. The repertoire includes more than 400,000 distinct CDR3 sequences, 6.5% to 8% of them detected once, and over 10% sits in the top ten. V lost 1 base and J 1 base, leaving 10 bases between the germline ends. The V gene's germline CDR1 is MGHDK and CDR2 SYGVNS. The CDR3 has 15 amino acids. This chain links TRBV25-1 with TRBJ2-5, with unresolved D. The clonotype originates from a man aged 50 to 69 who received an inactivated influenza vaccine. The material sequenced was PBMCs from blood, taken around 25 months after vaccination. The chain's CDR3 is CASSEFRVLQETQYF. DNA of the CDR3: TGTGCCAGCAGTGAATTTCGGGTACTCCAAGAGACCCAGTACTTC. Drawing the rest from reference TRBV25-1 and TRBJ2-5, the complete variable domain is EADIYQTPRYLVIGTGKKITLECSQTMGHDKMYWYQQDPGMELHLIHYSYGVNSTEKGDLSSESTVSRIRTEHFPLTLESARPSHTSQYLCASSEFRVLQETQYFGPGTRLLVL.